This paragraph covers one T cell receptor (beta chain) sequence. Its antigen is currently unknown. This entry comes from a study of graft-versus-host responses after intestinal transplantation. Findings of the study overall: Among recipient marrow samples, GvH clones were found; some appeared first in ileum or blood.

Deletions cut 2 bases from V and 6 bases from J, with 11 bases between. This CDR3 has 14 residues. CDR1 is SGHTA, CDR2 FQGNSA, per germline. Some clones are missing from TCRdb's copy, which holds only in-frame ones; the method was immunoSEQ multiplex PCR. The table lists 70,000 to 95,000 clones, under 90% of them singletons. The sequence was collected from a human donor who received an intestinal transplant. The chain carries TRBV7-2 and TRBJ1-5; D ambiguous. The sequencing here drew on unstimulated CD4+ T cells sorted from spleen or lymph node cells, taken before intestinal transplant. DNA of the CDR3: TGTGCCAGCAGCTTACAGACGGGGAGTCAGCCCCAGCATTTT. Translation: CASSLQTGSQPQHF.